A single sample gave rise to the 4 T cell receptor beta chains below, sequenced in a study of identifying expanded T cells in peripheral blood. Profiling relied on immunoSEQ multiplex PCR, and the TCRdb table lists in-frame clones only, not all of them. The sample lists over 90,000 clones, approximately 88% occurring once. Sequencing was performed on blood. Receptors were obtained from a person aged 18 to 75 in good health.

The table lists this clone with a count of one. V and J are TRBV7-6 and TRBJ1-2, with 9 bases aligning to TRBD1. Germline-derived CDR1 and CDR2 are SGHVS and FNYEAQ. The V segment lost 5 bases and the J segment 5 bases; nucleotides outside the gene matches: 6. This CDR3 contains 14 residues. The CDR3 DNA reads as TGTGCCAGCAGCACTGGGACAGGGAGTTATGGCTACACCTTC. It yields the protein CASSTGTGSYGYTF.

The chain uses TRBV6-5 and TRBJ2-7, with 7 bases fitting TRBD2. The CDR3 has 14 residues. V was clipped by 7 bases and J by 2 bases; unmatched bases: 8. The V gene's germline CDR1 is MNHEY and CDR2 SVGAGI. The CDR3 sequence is CASTSSGTTYEQYF. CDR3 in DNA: TGTGCCAGCACCTCTTCCGGGACTACCTACGAGCAGTACTTC.

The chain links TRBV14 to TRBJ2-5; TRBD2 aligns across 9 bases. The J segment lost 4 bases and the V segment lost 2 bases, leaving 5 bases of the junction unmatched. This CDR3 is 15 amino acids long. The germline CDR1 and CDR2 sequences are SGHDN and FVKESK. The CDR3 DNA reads TGTGCCAGCAGCCAATTTGCGGGGGGGCGAGAGACCCAGTACTTC. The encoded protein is CASSQFAGGRETQYF.

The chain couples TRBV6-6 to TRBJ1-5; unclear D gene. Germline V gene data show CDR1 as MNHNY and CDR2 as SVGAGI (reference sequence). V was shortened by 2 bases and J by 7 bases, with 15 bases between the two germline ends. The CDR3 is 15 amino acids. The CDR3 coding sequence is TGTGCCAGCAGTTACGGTGAGGGCTTAGCCCAGCCCCAGCATTTT. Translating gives CASSYGEGLAQPQHF.